A single sample is the source of the 26 T cell receptor beta chains below, sequenced in a study of cytomegalovirus exposure and HLA in healthy donors. The PCR was carried out with 60 Vbeta primers and 13 Jbeta primers. Generated by immunoSEQ multiplex PCR, the TCRdb table keeps only in-frame clones and is missing some. Of fewer than 85,000 clones listed, about 70% were seen once; the top ten hold about an eighth. Sequenced: PBMCs. The receptors were sampled from a male donor in good health and CMV-seropositive.

The chain employs TRBV11-1 and TRBJ2-5; TRBD1 matches at 7 bases. V lost 5 bases to trimming and J lost 2 bases; unmatched junction nucleotides: 8. The germline V gene has CDR1 SGHAT and CDR2 FQDESV (reference sequence). The CDR3 runs 15 residues. CDR3 nucleotides: TGTGCCAGCAGCGTACTTAGGGGGCTTCAAGAGACCCAGTACTTC. Protein: CASSVLRGLQETQYF. Using reference TRBV11-1 and TRBJ2-5 for the parts outside the CDR3, the full variable domain is EAEVAQSPRYKITEKSQAVAFWCDPISGHATLYWYRQILGQGPELLVQFQDESVVDDSQLPKDRFSAERLKGVDSTLKIQPAELGDSAMYLCASSVLRGLQETQYFGPGTRLLVL.

The CDR3 loop reads CASSLDGGGYNEQFF. DNA for the CDR3: TGTGCCAGCAGCTTAGATGGCGGGGGTTACAATGAGCAGTTCTTC. The chain joins TRBV7-3 to TRBJ2-1; 7 bases match TRBD2. The CDR3 extends over 15 amino acids. Germline lookup yields CDR1 SGHTA and CDR2 FQGTGA. V shed 2 bases and J 4 bases; nucleotides not matched to a gene: 5.

The chain employs TRBV18 and TRBJ2-5; TRBD1 matches at 7 bases. Trimming took 5 bases from V and 2 from J; bases not matched to a gene: 5. Germline V lookup: CDR1 KGHSH, CDR2 LQKENI. The CDR3 length is 14 residues. DNA of the CDR3: TGTGCCAGCTCAGCGCCGGGACAGCAAGAGACCCAGTACTTC. This sequence encodes CASSAPGQQETQYF.

CDR3 in DNA: TGTGCCAGTAGTATAGGGGGCAGATTGAACACTGAAGCTTTCTTT. Protein: CASSIGGRLNTEAFF. V usage is TRBV19 and J usage is TRBJ1-1; D might be TRBD1 (5 bases). The V end was cut by 1 base, the J end by 0 bases, with 9 bases between. The CDR3 loop spans 15 amino acids. CDR1 and CDR2 from the germline V gene are LNHDA and SQIVND (reference sequence). The full variable domain, rest sourced from reference TRBV19 and TRBJ1-1, is DGGITQSPKYLFRKEGQNVTLSCEQNLNHDAMYWYRQDPGQGLRLIYYSQIVNDFQKGDIAEGYSVSREKKESFPLTVTSAQKNPTAFYLCASSIGGRLNTEAFFGQGTRLTVV.

The chain links TRBV5-1 to TRBJ2-7, with 11 bases fitting TRBD1. V trimming: 4 bases; J trimming: 4 bases; junction bases outside the gene matches: 4. The CDR3 loop spans 14 amino acids. CDR1 SGHRS and CDR2 YFSETQ come from the germline V gene. The CDR3 bases are TGCGCCAGCAGCACCGGGACAGGGGGGTACGAGCAGTACTTC. It translates to CASSTGTGGYEQYF.

CDR3 region: CASSSYRESTGELFF. CDR3 bases: TGTGCCAGCAGTTCCTACAGGGAATCCACCGGGGAGCTGTTTTTT. The chain has TRBV28 and TRBJ2-2, with a tentative D call TRBD1 (6 bases). Germline CDR1 MDHEN, CDR2 SYDVKM. There are 15 residues in the CDR3. The ends were cut back, 4 bases at V and 4 bases at J, with 13 bases in the middle.

The J gene is TRBJ1-2, the V gene TRBV12-5; possibly TRBD1 for D (6 bases). Germline CDR1 is LGHNT and CDR2 is FRNRAP. V was shortened by 3 bases and J by 8 bases, with 7 bases between the two germline ends. The CDR3 has 11 residues. The CDR3 DNA reads TGTGCTAGTGGTTTTACAGGGGGCTACACCTTC. Its translation: CASGFTGGYTF.

The rearrangement uses TRBV29-1 and TRBJ2-3; the D gene is possibly TRBD1 (6 bases). This CDR3 spans 14 amino acids. Trimming left V 5 bases short and J 0 bases short, with 12 bases between. The germline V gene encodes CDR1 SQVTM and CDR2 ANQGSEA. DNA of the CDR3: TGCAGCGTTAGGACAGTCTCGAGCACAGATACGCAGTATTTT. Its translation is CSVRTVSSTDTQYF.

The rearrangement links TRBV5-4 to TRBJ2-3; maybe TRBD1 (6 bases). The CDR3 has 13 residues. In germline, CDR1 is SGHNT, CDR2 YYREEE (reference sequence). Trimming left V 3 bases short and J 5 bases short, with 10 bases between. The CDR3 DNA follows: TGTGCCAGCAGCTGGCAACAGGGAGATACGCAGTATTTT. This encodes CASSWQQGDTQYF.

This clone was counted a few times. V is TRBV6-1 and J is TRBJ2-7; 7 nucleotides line up with TRBD1. The junction had 5 bases not matched to a gene; V was cut back by 6 bases and J by 0 bases. Germline V gene sequence: CDR1 MNHNS, CDR2 SASEGT. The CDR3 is 14 residues long. The CDR3: CASRGTVGSYEQYF. The CDR3 DNA follows: TGTGCCAGCAGGGGGACAGTCGGCTCCTACGAGCAGTACTTC.

The chain carries TRBV7-8 and TRBJ1-5; D perhaps matches TRBD1 (5 bases). Looked up from germline, CDR1 is SGHVS and CDR2 is FQNEAQ. The CDR3 length is 17 residues. The V and J ends lost 2 bases and 4 bases respectively, with 18 bases between them. The CDR3 protein is CASSLSGGTASNQPQHF. CDR3 sequence (DNA): TGTGCCAGCAGCTTAAGTGGCGGGACGGCAAGTAATCAGCCCCAGCATTTT.

Of note for this clone: The same CDR3 also results from other DNA sequences found in this sample. The CDR3, as DNA: TGTGCCAGCAGCGTACAGGCGGGGGGGCAGGGTGAGCAGTTCTTC. This sequence encodes CASSVQAGGQGEQFF. The chain employs TRBV9 and TRBJ2-1, with 9 positions matching TRBD2. The germline CDR1 and CDR2 sequences are SGDLS and YYNGEE. V was pared by 1 base and J by 9 bases, with 8 bases of the junction left unmatched. The CDR3 extends over 15 amino acids.

CDR3 residues: CSAPRDREAFF. Written as DNA, the CDR3 is TGCAGTGCTCCCCGGGACAGGGAGGCTTTCTTT. The chain carries TRBV20-1 and TRBJ1-1, with 9 bases lining up with TRBD1. Trimming took 5 bases from V and 11 from J; bases not matched to a gene: 6. The CDR3 contains 11 residues. Germline assignment: CDR1 DFQATT and CDR2 SNEGSKA (reference sequence).

This rearrangement joins TRBV6-5 to TRBJ1-1; 8 nucleotides align to TRBD1. V dropped 6 bases and J dropped 1; count of bases not matched to a gene: 7. The V gene's germline CDR1 is MNHEY and CDR2 SVGAGI. CDR3 length: 15 amino acids. The CDR3 DNA follows: TGTGCCAGCAGAAACACTGACAGGGGGAACACTGAAGCTTTCTTT. It encodes CASRNTDRGNTEAFF.

The chain has TRBV5-3 and TRBJ2-3, with 11 nucleotides matching TRBD2. TRBV5-3 is an ORF for which the function is uncertain. This CDR3 is built from 18 residues. V was clipped by 4 bases and J by 0 bases; unmatched bases: 10. The DNA of the CDR3 is TGTGCCAGAAGCGGCGAAGTAGCGGGGGGGCAGAGCACAGATACGCAGTATTTT. Translation gives CARSGEVAGGQSTDTQYF.

The chain uses TRBV19 and TRBJ2-7, with 11 bases lining up with TRBD2. Germline V lookup: CDR1 LNHDA, CDR2 SQIVND (reference sequence). The CDR3 has 15 residues. The V gene end was trimmed by 1 base and the J gene end by 7 bases; junction bases not matched to a gene: 6. The CDR3 sequence is CASSIATSGAREQYF. The CDR3 coding sequence is TGTGCCAGTAGTATAGCGACTAGCGGGGCGCGGGAGCAGTACTTC.

The rearrangement uses TRBV6-6 and TRBJ2-1; D call uncertain. The CDR3 runs to 12 residues. Trimming left V 4 bases short and J 8 bases short, with 9 bases between. The germline gives CDR1 MNHNY, CDR2 SVGAGI (reference sequence). The CDR3 DNA reads TGTGCCAGCAGTTTCCAAGCCCATGAGCAGTTCTTC. It codes for CASSFQAHEQFF.

The V and J genes are TRBV4-3 and TRBJ1-6; 7 bases are shared with TRBD1. The CDR3 has 15 residues. The V and J ends lost 1 base and 6 bases, in that order; junction bases with no gene match: 3. Germline V CDR1 and CDR2: LGHNA, YSLEER. CDR3 sequence (DNA): TGCGCCAGCAGCCAAGCTACAGGGGTTAATTCACCCCTCCACTTT. Translating it yields CASSQATGVNSPLHF.

The CDR3 nucleotides read TGTGCCAGCAGTCACCTTTATAAGACAGGGGCATTCACAGATACGCAGTATTTT. Translating it yields CASSHLYKTGAFTDTQYF. The chain combines TRBV27 with TRBJ2-3, with 8 nucleotides matching TRBD1. The length of the CDR3 is 18 residues. V shed 5 bases, J shed 2 bases, and the junction held 15 bases outside the gene matches. The germline gives CDR1 MNHEY, CDR2 SMNVEV (reference sequence).

The chain has TRBV6-5 and TRBJ1-3, with TRBD1 as a possible D gene (6 bases). Germline V gene lookup returns CDR1 MNHEY and CDR2 SVGAGI. The CDR3 contains 15 residues. Trimming left V 5 bases short and J 0 bases short, with 11 bases between. CDR3 nucleotides: TGTGCCAGCAGTCGACAGGATTTCTCTGGAAACACCATATATTTT. Amino acids: CASSRQDFSGNTIYF.

The V call is TRBV5-5, the J call TRBJ2-5, with TRBD2 identical over 8 bases. The germline V gene has CDR1 SGHKS and CDR2 YYEKEE (reference sequence). Trimming cost V 3 bases and J 9 bases; bases outside gene matches: 4. This CDR3 has 12 residues. The CDR3 nucleotides are TGTGCCAGCAGCTATTATAGCGGGGCCCAGTACTTC. Protein sequence: CASSYYSGAQYF.

This clone was found a few times. This sequence joins TRBV6-5 and TRBJ2-3; possibly TRBD2 for D (5 bases). CDR1 is MNHEY and CDR2 is SVGAGI in the germline V gene. Trimming took 2 bases from V and 0 from J, leaving 9 bases between them. There are 15 residues in the CDR3. As DNA, the CDR3 is TGTGCCAGCAGTTACCGGGGAATTAGCACAGATACGCAGTATTTT. Its translation is CASSYRGISTDTQYF.

This chain uses TRBV7-2 with TRBJ2-5; D is unclear. Germline CDR1 SGHTA, CDR2 FQGNSA. This CDR3 has 14 residues. V was cut by 4 bases and J by 3 bases, with 12 bases left in between. CDR3 nucleotide sequence: TGTGCCAGCAGCTCCGACGGGTGGGAAGAGACCCAGTACTTC. Amino acids: CASSSDGWEETQYF.

This chain uses TRBV7-6 with TRBJ2-5; maybe TRBD2 (6 bases). The J call may be incorrect, as the DNA end agrees better with TRBJ2-7. CDR3 length: 15 residues. Germline-derived CDR1 and CDR2 are SGHVS and FNYEAQ. Here the CDR3 DNA reads TGTGCCAGCAGCATCCTGGCGGGGACGACCTACGAGCAGTACTTC. This gives the protein CASSILAGTTYEQYF.

This clone has just a few counts. This chain connects TRBV12-5 to TRBJ2-3; 15 nucleotides match TRBD2. The CDR3 runs 18 residues. V dropped 6 bases and J dropped 4; count of bases not matched to a gene: 11. Germline CDR1 reads LGHNT; CDR2 reads FRNRAP. The CDR3 sequence: CASGPGLAGGFGADTQYF. Written as DNA, the CDR3 is TGTGCTAGTGGCCCGGGACTAGCGGGAGGATTTGGAGCAGATACGCAGTATTTT.

This chain links TRBV28 with TRBJ1-2; D remains ambiguous. Trimming pared 4 bases from V and 0 bases from J, leaving 12 bases between. In germline, CDR1 is MDHEN, CDR2 SYDVKM. The CDR3 length is 15 residues. The CDR3 coding sequence is TGTGCCAGCAGTTCCGGGAAGCTAGCTAACTATGGCTACACCTTC. Protein sequence: CASSSGKLANYGYTF.